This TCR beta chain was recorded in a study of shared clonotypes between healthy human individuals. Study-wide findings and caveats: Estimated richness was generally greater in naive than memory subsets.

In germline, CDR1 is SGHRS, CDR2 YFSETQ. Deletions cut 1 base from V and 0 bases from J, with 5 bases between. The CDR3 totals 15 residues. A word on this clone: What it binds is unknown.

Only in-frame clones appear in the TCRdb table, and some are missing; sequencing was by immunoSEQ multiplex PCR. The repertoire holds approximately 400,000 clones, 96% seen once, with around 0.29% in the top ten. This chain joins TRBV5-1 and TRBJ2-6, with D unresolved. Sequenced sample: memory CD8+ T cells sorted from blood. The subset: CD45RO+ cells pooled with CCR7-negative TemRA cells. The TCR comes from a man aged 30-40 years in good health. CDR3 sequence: CASSLHSSGANVLTF. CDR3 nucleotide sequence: TGCGCCAGCAGCTTGCACTCCTCTGGGGCCAACGTCCTGACTTTC.